These 17 T cell receptor beta chains originate from one sample sequenced in a study of neurological immune-mediated disorders. TCRdb analysed the 5' RACE reads with MiXCR anew, one entry per CDR3 protein. The profile shows roughly 47,000 distinct CDR3 sequences, just under 4.5% of them singletons. Material: PBMCs. Receptor source: a woman aged 55-70 years with multiple sclerosis.

This clonotype has ten or more counts. V gene TRBV5-5 combines with J gene TRBJ2-1; D possibly corresponds to TRBD2 (6 bases). V was clipped by 2 bases and J by 5 bases, with 14 bases between them. Looked up from germline, CDR1 is SGHKS and CDR2 is YYEKEE (reference sequence). The CDR3 contains 15 residues. CDR3 protein: CASSFDGRADNEQFF. The CDR3 DNA sequence: TGTGCCAGCAGCTTCGACGGGAGAGCGGACAATGAGCAGTTCTTC.

This clonotype has just a few counts. The chain uses TRBV3-1 and TRBJ2-5; D unclear. The V end lost 1 base, the J end lost 2 bases, and 8 bases lay between the germline ends. The CDR3 has 14 amino acids. Germline V gene data show CDR1 as LGHDT and CDR2 as YNNKEL (reference sequence). CDR3 protein: CASSQATRQETQYF. DNA for the CDR3: TGTGCCAGCAGCCAAGCTACCCGTCAAGAGACCCAGTACTTC.

In its sample, this clonotype was seen many times. This chain links TRBV5-1 with TRBJ1-1; D possibly corresponds to TRBD1 (5 bases). Germline lookup yields CDR1 SGHRS and CDR2 YFSETQ. Trimming removed 0 bases at V and 1 base at J, with 10 bases between. There are 15 residues in the CDR3. DNA of the CDR3: TGCGCCAGCAGCTTGGTAGAAGGACAGAACACTGAAGCTTTCTTT. This sequence encodes CASSLVEGQNTEAFF.

This clonotype occurred a few times. The chain combines TRBV20-1 with TRBJ2-3; a possible D gene is TRBD2 (6 bases). Between the trimmed V and J ends, which lost 6 bases and 2 bases, there was a span of 18 bases. Germline assignment: CDR1 DFQATT and CDR2 SNEGSKA (reference sequence). This CDR3 is built from 15 residues. The CDR3 here is CSANSDSGHTDTQYF. CDR3 coding DNA: TGCAGTGCCAACTCCGATAGCGGACACACAGATACGCAGTATTTT.

This clonotype appeared many times. The chain recombines TRBV29-1 with TRBJ2-5, with TRBD1 matching over 10 bases. The CDR3 covers 13 residues. Germline trimming cut 8 bases from V and 2 bases from J; bases unmatched to any gene: 5. In germline, CDR1 is SQVTM, CDR2 ANQGSEA. The CDR3 DNA is TGCAGCCTCCGGACAGGGGGACAAGAGACCCAGTACTTC. Protein sequence: CSLRTGGQETQYF.

This clonotype was observed many times. The chain employs TRBV7-9 and TRBJ1-2; D is unclear. Trimming pared 1 base from V and 4 bases from J, leaving 4 bases between. The CDR3 runs to 12 residues. The germline V gene encodes CDR1 SEHNR and CDR2 FQNEAQ (reference sequence). For the CDR3, the DNA is TGTGCCAGCAGCTTAGTGGTCTATGGCTACACCTTC. This encodes CASSLVVYGYTF.

This clonotype was counted at least ten times. The chain carries TRBV5-1 and TRBJ2-7; D unclear. CDR3 length: 16 residues. From germline, CDR1 is SGHRS and CDR2 YFSETQ. Between the trimmed V and J ends, which lost 0 bases and 0 bases, there was a span of 13 bases. CDR3 sequence: CASSLGGSLSSYEQYF. The CDR3 DNA is TGCGCCAGCAGCTTGGGTGGCAGTTTGAGCTCCTACGAGCAGTACTTC.

This clonotype was observed a handful of times. This sequence joins TRBV3-1 and TRBJ2-1; D is ambiguous. V was trimmed by 0 bases and J by 8 bases, leaving 14 bases between them. The length of the CDR3 is 15 residues. Germline V CDR1 and CDR2: LGHDT, YNNKEL (reference sequence). CDR3 residues: CASSQDRTWSDEQFF. The CDR3 nucleotides are TGTGCCAGCAGCCAAGATAGGACCTGGTCGGATGAGCAGTTCTTC.

This clonotype was observed a few times. The chain couples TRBV5-1 to TRBJ1-5; perhaps TRBD1 as D (6 bases). Between the trimmed V and J ends, which lost 6 bases and 5 bases, there was a span of 18 bases. The CDR3 length is 15 residues. Germline V gives CDR1 SGHRS, CDR2 YFSETQ. In DNA form, the CDR3 reads TGCGCCAGCAAGGTTGGTGGGGGGGCGGATCAGCCCCAGCATTTT. Its translation is CASKVGGGADQPQHF. Based on the CDR3 plus reference TRBV5-1 and TRBJ1-5, the full variable domain is KAGVTQTPRYLIKTRGQQVTLSCSPISGHRSVSWYQQTPGQGLQFLFEYFSETQRNKGNFPGRFSGRQFSNSRSEMNVSTLELGDSALYLCASKVGGGADQPQHFGDGTRLSIL.

The chain couples TRBV4-1 to TRBJ2-3; 8 bases agree with TRBD1. The CDR3 has 16 residues. Germline lookup yields CDR1 MGHRA and CDR2 YSYEKL. After removal of 4 bases from V and 5 bases from J, the junction contained 11 bases not matched to a gene. The CDR3 loop reads CASSRTGQGAVDTQYF. CDR3 in DNA: TGCGCCAGCAGCCGGACCGGACAGGGTGCTGTAGATACGCAGTATTTT.

This chain joins TRBV7-9 and TRBJ1-1, with unresolved D. This CDR3 is built from 14 residues. Germline values: CDR1 SEHNR, CDR2 FQNEAQ (reference sequence). The germline V and J ends were trimmed by 4 bases and 0 bases, with 9 bases remaining between them. CDR3 protein: CASSSDWMNTEAFF. The DNA of the CDR3 is TGTGCCAGCAGCTCAGACTGGATGAACACTGAAGCTTTCTTT.

This clonotype was picked up many times. The chain recombines TRBV6-2 or TRBV6-3 with TRBJ1-5; TRBD1 agrees at 9 bases. Germline V gives CDR1 MNHEY, CDR2 SVGEGT. With V trimmed by 4 bases and J by 5 bases, 3 bases remained unmatched. CDR3 length: 14 amino acids. The CDR3 is CASSWTGVYQPQHF. Here the CDR3 DNA reads TGTGCCAGCAGTTGGACAGGGGTTTATCAGCCCCAGCATTTT.

Ten or more counts support this clonotype. The rearrangement links TRBV7-3 to TRBJ2-6; TRBD1 matches at 8 bases. Germline values: CDR1 SGHTA, CDR2 FQGTGA. The CDR3 length is 16 residues. After removal of 2 bases from V and 4 bases from J, the junction contained 4 bases not matched to a gene. CDR3 nucleotides: TGTGCCAGCAGCTTACAGGGGGCTGCAGGGGCCAACGTCCTGACTTTC. It specifies CASSLQGAAGANVLTF. Filled out from reference TRBV7-3 and TRBJ2-6, the complete variable domain reads GAGVSQTPSNKVTEKGKYVELRCDPISGHTALYWYRQSLGQGPEFLIYFQGTGAADDSGLPNDRFFAVRPEGSVSTLKIQRTERGDSAVYLCASSLQGAAGANVLTFGAGSRLTVL.

This clonotype was counted many times. The chain combines TRBV28 with TRBJ2-7, with 8 bases identical to TRBD2. The CDR3 has 15 residues. J gave up 3 bases and V 7 bases, and 11 bases lay outside the gene matches. Germline V gene lookup returns CDR1 MDHEN and CDR2 SYDVKM. The CDR3 reads CASKYIAGPNYEQYF. CDR3 nucleotide sequence: TGTGCCAGCAAGTACATAGCGGGGCCAAACTACGAGCAGTACTTC.

This clonotype has more than one count but fewer than ten. This chain connects TRBV7-2 to TRBJ2-5; tentatively, D is TRBD1 (6 bases). Trimming removed 5 bases at V and 2 bases at J, with 9 bases between. The germline V gene encodes CDR1 SGHTA and CDR2 FQGNSA. The CDR3 contains 13 residues. The CDR3 coding sequence is TGTGCCAGCAGCCGGCAGGGGCAAGAGACCCAGTACTTC. The encoded protein is CASSRQGQETQYF. The whole variable domain, remainder taken from reference TRBV7-2 and TRBJ2-5, is GAGVSQSPSNKVTEKGKDVELRCDPISGHTALYWYRQSLGQGLEFLIYFQGNSAPDKSGLPSDRFSAERTGGSVSTLTIQRTQQEDSAVYLCASSRQGQETQYFGPGTRLLVL.

This clonotype has more than one count but fewer than ten. The J gene is TRBJ2-5, the V gene TRBV7-2; 7 positions match TRBD2. The CDR3 is 15 amino acids. The V gene's germline CDR1 is SGHTA and CDR2 FQGNSA. Trimming cost V 1 base and J 0 bases; bases outside gene matches: 2. This CDR3 is CASSLDGGYQETQYF. CDR3 nucleotide sequence: TGTGCCAGCAGCTTAGACGGGGGGTACCAAGAGACCCAGTACTTC.

This chain joins TRBV20-1 and TRBJ2-3, with 11 bases matching TRBD2. The length of the CDR3 is 16 residues. The germline gives CDR1 DFQATT, CDR2 SNEGSKA (reference sequence). The trim removed 3 bases at V and 2 bases at J, leaving 7 bases unmatched. CDR3 protein: CSASPLAGGPTDTQYF. The CDR3 nucleotides read TGCAGTGCTAGTCCCCTAGCGGGAGGACCCACAGATACGCAGTATTTT.